Listed below are T cell receptor beta chains from one sample, sequenced in a study of CD8+CD57+ T cells in acquired aplastic anemia. From the reads, TCRdb called clonotypes with MiXCR, one entry per CDR3 protein. The repertoire holds approximately 300,000 distinct CDR3 sequences, with under 60% as singletons. Sequenced material: sorted CD4+, CD8+, or CD8+CD57+ T cells (not recorded which) from PBMCs. The receptors stem from a human donor with aplastic anemia. The CDR3 runs from the conserved cysteine through the conserved F or W. A D gene is named only where the DNA matches it firmly. Rows may omit the clone size; those that give it use once, few, many or a size class.

.	.	TRBV10-3	TRBJ2-3	TGTGCCATCAGTGTTAGCGCCGCCGCAGATACGCAGTATTTT	CAISVSAAADTQYF
.	.	TRBV11-2	TRBJ2-2	TGTGCCAGCAGCTTAGGTTGGGGAACCGGGGAGCTGTTTTTT	CASSLGWGTGELFF
TRBD2	once	TRBV20-1	TRBJ2-7	TGCAGCGTTCTAGCGGGAGTCCCCGTAGGCCCCTACGAGCAGTACTTC	CSVLAGVPVGPYEQYF
TRBD2	many	TRBV27	TRBJ2-1	TGTGCCAGCAGTGAGCTAGCGGGGGGGCGATCTGAGCAGTTCTTC	CASSELAGGRSEQFF
.	many	TRBV5-6	TRBJ1-5	TGTGCCAGCAGCTTTCGGGGGTTTAATCAGCCCCAGCATTTT	CASSFRGFNQPQHF
.	.	TRBV7-2	TRBJ2-7	TGTGCCAGCAGCCATACAACGGGAGAGCAGTACTTC	CASSHTTGEQYF
.	.	TRBV15	TRBJ2-7	TGTGCCACCAGCTCGACGGAGAACGGCGAGCAGTACTTC	CATSSTENGEQYF
.	.	TRBV20-1	TRBJ2-7	TGCAGTGCTAGAGTCTCATACGAGCAGTACTTC	CSARVSYEQYF
.	few	TRBV6-5	TRBJ1-4	TGTGCCAGCAGCCAACGAACGGGGGCAATCCGGTTGGGTGAAAAACTGTTTTTT	CASSQRTGAIRLGEKLFF
TRBD2	.	TRBV5-4	TRBJ2-3	TGTGCCAGCAGTGACACGGCGGGGGGAACAGATACGCAGTATTTT	CASSDTAGGTDTQYF
.	.	TRBV19	TRBJ2-7	TGTGCCAGTAGTATCGGCCTTTACTCCTACGAGCAGTACTTC	CASSIGLYSYEQYF
.	.	TRBV7-6	TRBJ1-1	TGTGCCAGCAGCCTCGGGACAAGGAAGGACACTGAAGCTTTCTTT	CASSLGTRKDTEAFF
TRBD1	.	TRBV29-1	TRBJ2-3	TGCAGCACGGGACAGGGCTTCACAGATACGCAGTATTTT	CSTGQGFTDTQYF
.	many	TRBV20-1	TRBJ2-7	TGCAGTGCTAGAAGGGGGGATCTTACGGACGAGCAGTACTTC	CSARRGDLTDEQYF
TRBD1	.	TRBV5-6	TRBJ2-3	TGTGCCAGCAGGGAACAGGGGATAACAGATACGCAGTATTTT	CASREQGITDTQYF
.	.	TRBV7-3	TRBJ2-7	TGTGCCTGGGAACAGGGCTACGAGCAGTACTTC	CAWEQGYEQYF
.	once	TRBV19	TRBJ1-1	TGTGACAGAAGTATAGGGCAAGTGAACACTGAAGCTTTCTTT	CDRSIGQVNTEAFF
TRBD2	.	TRBV19	TRBJ2-5	TGTGCCAGTAGAACTAGCGGGAGGACCCAAGAGACCCAGTACTTC	CASRTSGRTQETQYF
.	.	TRBV7-3	TRBJ2-1	TGTGCCAGCAGCGGCCCCTTGGGATTTGAGCAGTTCTTC	CASSGPLGFEQFF
.	.	TRBV7-6	TRBJ2-3	TGTGCCAGCAGCTCATCGGCGGGGGCCTATAGCACAGATACGCAGTATTTT	CASSSSAGAYSTDTQYF
.	many	TRBV5-5	TRBJ1-2	TGTGCCAGCAGCTTGGCCCAGGAGCGTGGCTACACCTTC	CASSLAQERGYTF
.	.	TRBV19	TRBJ2-3	TGTGCCAGTAGTGAGGGGACGAGGGTCACAGATACGCAGTATTTT	CASSEGTRVTDTQYF
TRBD1	.	TRBV14	TRBJ1-4	TGTGCCAGCAGCAACCCGGGACAGGGTAGTCGTGAAAAACTGTTTTTT	CASSNPGQGSREKLFF
TRBD2	many	TRBV2	TRBJ2-3	TGTGCCAGCAGTAGTAGGACTAGTCTCAGCACAGATACGCAGTATTTT	CASSSRTSLSTDTQYF
TRBD2	few	TRBV20-1	TRBJ2-7	TGCAGTGCTTCAACTAGCGCCGACTACGAGCAGTACTTC	CSASTSADYEQYF
.	.	TRBV20-1	TRBJ2-2	TGCAGTGTCCCACAGAACACCGGGGAGCTGTTTTTT	CSVPQNTGELFF
.	.	TRBV20-1	TRBJ2-7	TGCAGTGCCGTTTATACAGCTTACGAGCAGTACTTC	CSAVYTAYEQYF
.	.	TRBV20-1	TRBJ2-1	TGCAGTGCAACCGGACAGTCTCTTGAGCAGTTCTTC	CSATGQSLEQFF
TRBD2	once	TRBV20-1	TRBJ2-3	TGCAGTGCTAGAGACTGGACTAGCGGGGGGGCCAGAGATACGCAGTATTTT	CSARDWTSGGARDTQYF
TRBD1	.	TRBV20-1	TRBJ1-1	TGCAGTGCTAGTGGGGGACAGGGGGCTGAAGCTTTCTTT	CSASGGQGAEAFF
.	few	TRBV9	TRBJ2-1	TGTGCCAGCAGCGTAGGTAACAATGAGCAGTTCTTC	CASSVGNNEQFF
TRBD2	once	TRBV20-1	TRBJ2-3	TGCAGTGCTAGTCAACGGGAGGGCGGGGATACGCAGTATTTT	CSASQREGGDTQYF
.	many	TRBV6-1	TRBJ2-7	TGTGCCAGCAACCCCAGGGAAATGGGCGAGCAGTACTTC	CASNPREMGEQYF
TRBD2	.	TRBV5-5	TRBJ2-7	TGTGCCAGCAGCGAGACTAGCGGATTAACCCGGTCCTACGAGCAGTACTTC	CASSETSGLTRSYEQYF
.	.	TRBV9	TRBJ2-5	TGTGCCAGCAGCGCACACCCGACTAGCCAAGAGACCCAGTACTTC	CASSAHPTSQETQYF
.	.	TRBV10-3	TRBJ2-7	TGTGCCATCAGTGAGGCGGGGTCCCACGAGCAGTACTTC	CAISEAGSHEQYF
.	.	TRBV25-1	TRBJ2-7	TGTGCCAGCGGAGGGGCGGCCTACGAGCAGTACTTC	CASGGAAYEQYF
TRBD1	.	TRBV29-1	TRBJ2-1	TGCAGTGTTGTCGTACAGGGGGCGCGGAATGAGCAGTTCTTC	CSVVVQGARNEQFF
.	many	TRBV6-1	TRBJ2-7	TGTGCCAGCACCCTCCCAAGGCCAGGGGTCGAGCAGTACTTC	CASTLPRPGVEQYF
.	.	TRBV29-1	TRBJ1-2	TGCAGCGTTGAAGATTTTTGGGGGGAGCTCTATGGCTACACCTTC	CSVEDFWGELYGYTF
.	once	TRBV20-1	TRBJ1-3	TGCAGTGCTAGAGATATAAAACGGGACAACTCTGGAAACACCATATATTTT	CSARDIKRDNSGNTIYF
.	.	TRBV12-3/TRBV12-4	TRBJ2-7	TGTGCTAGTGGTTCTTCTGGGGTCTACGAGCAGTACTTC	CASGSSGVYEQYF
.	many	TRBV24-1	TRBJ2-3	TGTGCCACCAGTGATAGGGACGGGAGTGGCACAGATACGCAGTATTTT	CATSDRDGSGTDTQYF
.	.	TRBV5-5	TRBJ2-3	TGTGCCAGCAGCCAAGGCCTCCCTACACTCCGCACAGGTACGCAGTATTTT	CASSQGLPTLRTGTQYF
TRBD2	.	TRBV18	TRBJ2-1	TGTGCCAGCTCACCACCGGGCGGGAATAGCGGGAGATATGAGCAGTTCTTC	CASSPPGGNSGRYEQFF
.	many	TRBV6-1	TRBJ1-4	TGTGCCAGCAGTCCTTCTCGGGGATCAACTAATGAAAAACTGTTTTTT	CASSPSRGSTNEKLFF
.	.	TRBV7-8	TRBJ2-2	TGTGCCAGCAGCTTCGCGGAGGGGGCCGGGGAGCTGTTTTTT	CASSFAEGAGELFF
.	few	TRBV20-1	TRBJ2-1	TGCAGTGCTACGGGGTTGTCCTACAATGAGCAGTTCTTC	CSATGLSYNEQFF
.	many	TRBV6-1	TRBJ1-6	TGTGCCAGTAACCAATACGACAGGAATAATTCACCCCTCCACTTT	CASNQYDRNNSPLHF
TRBD1	.	TRBV9	TRBJ1-5	TGTGCCAGCAGCCCGGGGACAGGGAGCAGACAGCCCCAGCATTTT	CASSPGTGSRQPQHF
.	.	TRBV24-1	TRBJ1-2	TGTGCCACCAGTGATGGTCGGAACTACACCTTC	CATSDGRNYTF
.	many	TRBV5-1	TRBJ2-5	TGCGCCAGCAGCCGTACAGGGAGGGCGTACCAAGAGACCCAGTACTTC	CASSRTGRAYQETQYF
TRBD1	.	TRBV5-1	TRBJ1-2	TGCGCCAGCAGCTTGGTGGGACAGGGATATGGCTACACCTTC	CASSLVGQGYGYTF
TRBD2	.	TRBV5-1	TRBJ2-7	TGCGCCAGCAGCCGGAGACCCGGGGAGGGAGAGTCCTACGAGCAGTACTTC	CASSRRPGEGESYEQYF
.	.	TRBV7-9	TRBJ1-4	TGTGCCAGCACCTTCCGGGGGGGCCCTAATGAAAAACTGTTTTTT	CASTFRGGPNEKLFF
TRBD1	.	TRBV7-9	TRBJ2-7	TGTGCCAGCAGGGCCGGGACAGGGGTGATCTACGAGCAGTACTTC	CASRAGTGVIYEQYF
.	.	TRBV29-1	TRBJ2-2	TGCAGCGTTGCGGGGAACACCGGGGAGCTGTTTTTT	CSVAGNTGELFF
.	.	TRBV19	TRBJ2-7	TGTGCCAGTAGTATTGCTGGGGGGCTCTACGAGCAGTACTTC	CASSIAGGLYEQYF
TRBD1	once	TRBV11-2	TRBJ1-1	TGTGCCAGCAGTCGGGGGGACAGGGTTGGTCCTGAAGCTTTCTTT	CASSRGDRVGPEAFF